This T cell receptor beta chain originates from a study of Ad26.COV2.S vaccination and SARS-CoV-2 variants. Study as a whole: COV1001, an Ad26.COV2.S trial, supplied this vaccine-arm donor.

As for this clone: Its antigen is undetermined.

Generated by immunoSEQ multiplex PCR, the TCRdb table keeps only in-frame clones and is missing some. Of about 350,000 clones in the sample, 88% were seen once. The treatment: around 19 received Ad26.COV2.S at low or high dose, single or two shots; roughly five received placebo; per-sample allocation not given. Specimen acquisition occurred on day 63 following the initial vaccine or placebo injection. Whoever gave the sample was an adult aged 18-55 years in Boston. V lost 3 bases to trimming and J lost 3 bases, with 16 bases between them. This CDR3 comprises 15 residues. In germline, CDR1 is SGHNT, CDR2 YYREEE (reference sequence). Study conclusions and caveats: Using TCR breadth and depth analyses may have led to underestimated total T cell responses.

Here the sequenced sample was peripheral blood, taken in a trial of Ad26.COV2.S vaccine versus placebo. This TCR came from a person between 18 and 60 years old who received the Ad26.COV2.S COVID-19 vaccine or a placebo. V usage is TRBV5-4 and J usage is TRBJ2-7; D may correspond to TRBD1 or TRBD2 (5 bases each). The CDR3 region is CASSSTGTRIYEQYF. For the CDR3, the DNA is TGTGCCAGCAGCTCGACCGGGACGAGGATCTACGAGCAGTACTTC.